The TCR beta chain under discussion was sequenced for a study of T cell responses to AZD1222 COVID-19 vaccine. Some clones are missing from TCRdb's copy, which holds only in-frame ones; the method was immunoSEQ multiplex PCR. The data contain 120,000 to 150,000 clones, about 86% of them singletons. On this clone itself: Its antigen is as yet unknown.

The ends were cut back, 1 base at V and 3 bases at J, with 12 bases in the middle. This CDR3 comprises 15 residues. Second-dose groups at about 4 or about 12 weeks were pooled. Findings of the study overall: Donors, mostly white British, included more females; clonal diversity was possibly underestimated.

The V call is TRBV23-1, the J call TRBJ2-5, with TRBD2 as a possible D gene (7 bases). TRBV23-1 belongs to the ORF category, with a function that is uncertain. This receptor was taken from an adult who received the AZD1222 COVID-19 vaccine. Specimen: peripheral blood, collected 28 days after the second AZD1222 dose. In DNA form, the CDR3 reads TGCGCCAGCAGTCAATACAGGGAGGGGGAAGAGACCCAGTACTTC. Protein product: CASSQYREGEETQYF.